These 21 T cell receptor beta chains share one sample of origin, sequenced in a study of beta chain features in type 1 diabetes. Investigators reverse transcribed all isolated RNA, so they sequenced expressed TCRB transcripts. Using immunoSEQ multiplex PCR, the repertoire was profiled, and TCRdb retains in-frame clones only, with some absent. The table records around 250,000 clones, 25% to 30% of them present only once. The specimen was central memory CD4+ T cells from blood. The receptor set was obtained from a man aged 25-45 years in good health.

This sequence joins TRBV6-5 and TRBJ2-7; perhaps TRBD1 as D (6 bases). V gave up 0 bases and J gave up 6 bases, with 18 bases separating them. The CDR3 length is 16 residues. From germline, CDR1 is MNHEY and CDR2 SVGAGI. The CDR3 is CASSYSITGQQGEQYF. In DNA form, the CDR3 reads TGTGCCAGCAGTTACTCGATAACCGGACAACAGGGCGAGCAGTACTTC.

The chain uses TRBV5-1 and TRBJ2-5, with 7 bases aligning to TRBD1. Germline V gene lookup returns CDR1 SGHRS and CDR2 YFSETQ. V shed 2 bases, J shed 0 bases, and the junction held 1 base outside the gene matches. This CDR3 region has 14 residues. Written as DNA, the CDR3 is TGCGCCAGCAGCTTACAGGGGAACCAAGAGACCCAGTACTTC. This gives the protein CASSLQGNQETQYF.

This clone has more than one count but fewer than ten. The rearrangement uses TRBV7-7 and TRBJ2-3; no reliable D call. The CDR3 extends over 15 amino acids. Germline loops: CDR1 SSHAT, CDR2 FNYEAQ (reference sequence). V was shortened by 1 base and J by 0 bases, with 8 bases between the two germline ends. The CDR3 nucleotides read TGTGCCAGCAGCTTAGGCAAGGGAAGCACAGATACGCAGTATTTT. It codes for CASSLGKGSTDTQYF.

The V gene is TRBV29-1, the J gene TRBJ2-2; TRBD2 aligns across 10 bases. V shed 4 bases, J shed 7 bases, and the junction held 3 bases outside the gene matches. Germline V gene lookup returns CDR1 SQVTM and CDR2 ANQGSEA. The CDR3 has 13 amino acids. The CDR3 region has the DNA TGCAGCGTTGCCGGGACTAGCGTCGGGGAGCTGTTTTTT. It is translated as CSVAGTSVGELFF.

As DNA, the CDR3 is TGTGCCTGGAGTGTAGGGGGTCAAGCTTTCTTT. It is translated as CAWSVGGQAFF. The chain is built from TRBV30 and TRBJ1-1, with D possibly matching TRBD1 (6 bases). The CDR3 length is 11 residues. CDR1 and CDR2 from the germline V gene are GTSNPN and SVGIG (reference sequence). Trimming stripped 0 bases from V and 9 bases from J, with 8 bases between.

For this clone: Germline and junction disagree at one end, which may indicate a read error. V is TRBV30 and J is TRBJ1-4; the match to TRBD1 covers 8 bases. The CDR3 runs to 12 residues. Germline loops: CDR1 GTSNPN, CDR2 SVGIG (reference sequence). DNA of the CDR3: TGTGCCTGGAGTGTAGTCCTGGGGGGACAGGAGTTT. Its translation is CAWSVVLGGQEF.

This clone was counted a few times. The V call is TRBV29-1, the J call TRBJ1-1; the match to TRBD1 covers 7 bases. The J segment lost 1 base and the V segment lost 7 bases, leaving 9 bases of the junction unmatched. Per the germline V gene, CDR1 is SQVTM and CDR2 is ANQGSEA. The CDR3 is 14 amino acids. DNA for the CDR3: TGCAGCGCTAGATCACAGGGGAGGAACACTGAAGCTTTCTTT. The encoded protein is CSARSQGRNTEAFF.

In its sample, this clone was seen a few times. This sequence joins TRBV19 and TRBJ2-3; the match to TRBD2 covers 13 bases. V shed 9 bases, J shed 5 bases, and the junction held 5 bases outside the gene matches. CDR3 length equals 14 residues. Germline V gene lookup returns CDR1 LNHDA and CDR2 SQIVND (reference sequence). The CDR3 sequence is CASRTSGRGDTQYF. For the CDR3, the DNA is TGTGCCAGCAGGACTAGCGGGAGAGGAGATACGCAGTATTTT.

This clone was recorded many times. The rearrangement joins TRBV28 to TRBJ2-7; the D gene is possibly TRBD1 (5 bases). Between the trimmed V and J ends, which lost 3 bases and 2 bases, there was a span of 11 bases. CDR1 is MDHEN, CDR2 SYDVKM, per germline. The CDR3 has 14 amino acids. CDR3: CASSFSAGTYEQYF. The CDR3 coding sequence is TGTGCCAGCAGTTTCTCAGCAGGGACCTACGAGCAGTACTTC.

The chain is built from TRBV7-9 and TRBJ1-2; maybe TRBD1 (5 bases). V shed 0 bases and J shed 5 bases, with 13 bases lying between them. Germline CDR1 is SEHNR and CDR2 is FQNEAQ (reference sequence). The CDR3 extends over 15 amino acids. CDR3 amino acids: CASSLALTAGYGYTF. Here the CDR3 DNA reads TGTGCCAGCAGCTTAGCGTTGACAGCAGGGTATGGCTACACCTTC.

This clone appeared many times. This chain joins TRBV19 and TRBJ2-4; no firm D call. CDR1 is LNHDA and CDR2 is SQIVND in the germline V gene (reference sequence). Between the trimmed V and J ends, which lost 0 bases and 9 bases, there was a span of 0 bases. The CDR3 is 10 residues long. This CDR3 reads CASSIDIQYF. DNA of the CDR3: TGTGCCAGTAGTATAGACATTCAGTACTTC.

This clone occurred many times. The chain has TRBV7-2 and TRBJ2-3, with a possible D match to TRBD2 (5 bases). V was shortened by 6 bases and J by 0 bases, with 10 bases between the two germline ends. The CDR3 has 14 amino acids. Per the germline V gene, CDR1 is SGHTA and CDR2 is FQGNSA. The CDR3: CASRKGSSTDTQYF. In DNA, the CDR3 is TGTGCCAGCAGAAAAGGGAGTAGCACAGATACGCAGTATTTT.

This clone was seen more than once but under ten times. V and J are TRBV5-1 and TRBJ1-2; no firm D call. The CDR3 is 14 residues long. Germline-derived CDR1 and CDR2 are SGHRS and YFSETQ. V was shortened by 5 bases and J by 4 bases, with 15 bases between the two germline ends. The CDR3 protein is CASREPEAAYGYTF. CDR3 coding DNA: TGCGCCAGCAGAGAACCTGAGGCCGCCTATGGCTACACCTTC.

This clone was observed a few times. V usage is TRBV29-1 and J usage is TRBJ2-5; no firm D call. V gave up 2 bases and J gave up 5 bases, with 9 bases separating them. CDR1 and CDR2 (germline): SQVTM, ANQGSEA. The CDR3 covers 12 residues. The CDR3 DNA is TGCAGCGTTGAACGGAATTGGGAGACCCAGTACTTC. Amino acid sequence: CSVERNWETQYF.

The chain employs TRBV2 and TRBJ1-2, with 11 bases fitting TRBD1. Trimming at V came to 4 bases and at J to 3 bases, leaving 4 bases not matched to a gene. CDR1 is SNHLY and CDR2 is FYNNEI in the germline V gene. This CDR3 has 15 amino acids. CDR3 DNA sequence: TGTGCCAGCAGTGGAGGACAGGGGGCTTACTATGGCTACACCTTC. This encodes CASSGGQGAYYGYTF.

J is TRBJ2-5 and V is TRBV25-1; D is unresolved. The CDR3 is 13 amino acids. CDR1 and CDR2 from the germline V gene are MGHDK and SYGVNS. The ends were cut back, 2 bases at V and 3 bases at J, with 7 bases in the middle. CDR3 protein: CASSEAGKETQYF. The CDR3 nucleotides are TGTGCCAGCAGTGAAGCTGGTAAAGAGACCCAGTACTTC.

The chain employs TRBV9 and TRBJ2-7; D possibly uses TRBD1 or TRBD2 (5 bases each). This CDR3 comprises 14 residues. V lost 2 bases and J lost 3, with 12 bases in between. In germline, CDR1 is SGDLS, CDR2 YYNGEE. The CDR3 DNA sequence: TGTGCCAGCAGCGTGGGACCTCAGGGCTACGAGCAGTACTTC. It specifies CASSVGPQGYEQYF.

As regards this clone: One end of the junction is discordant with germline, which a read error may explain. The chain employs TRBV28 and TRBJ2-7; TRBD1 is a possible D gene (5 bases). This CDR3 contains 13 residues. Germline V CDR1 and CDR2: MDHEN, SYDVKM. The CDR3 nucleotides are TGTGCCAGCAGTTCACATACAGGATTGGGCCTGCTCTTC. Translating gives CASSSHTGLGLLF.

This rearrangement joins TRBV6-5 to TRBJ2-5; D perhaps matches TRBD2 (6 bases). Germline assignment: CDR1 MNHEY and CDR2 SVGAGI. The CDR3 contains 16 residues. V lost 0 bases and J 3 bases, leaving 14 bases between the germline ends. The CDR3 region is CASSYSRDSEKETQYF. The CDR3 DNA follows: TGTGCCAGCAGTTACTCGAGGGACTCAGAAAAAGAGACCCAGTACTTC.

This clone occurred a few times. The chain joins TRBV29-1 to TRBJ2-1; D may be TRBD2 (7 bases). The CDR3 contains 13 residues. Per the germline V gene, CDR1 is SQVTM and CDR2 is ANQGSEA. The CDR3 DNA is TGCGTCGTTATCGGGGGGCTCTACAATGAGCAGTTCTTC. Residues: CVVIGGLYNEQFF.

The chain uses TRBV7-9 and TRBJ2-7; no reliable D call. V was cut by 1 base and J by 5 bases, with 15 bases left in between. The CDR3 runs to 15 residues. Germline V gives CDR1 SEHNR, CDR2 FQNEAQ (reference sequence). CDR3 nucleotides: TGTGCCAGCAGCTTAGGGGCAGGTCAGTCGAACGAGCAGTACTTC. Translation: CASSLGAGQSNEQYF.